The clone carrying this T cell receptor (beta chain) has only a few counts. This sample is part of a study of blood T cell repertoires in COVID-19. The assay was immunoSEQ multiplex PCR, and TCRdb's table has in-frame clones only and misses some. The table has approximately 100,000 clones, 65% to 75% seen once. This TCR was recovered from a human donor with acute or convalescent COVID-19. The donor label of this sample is uncertain. Sequencing used peripheral blood.

CDR3 coding DNA: TGTGCCAGTAGTTTCGGGACAGACGAGCAGTACTTC. Translated: CASSFGTDEQYF. The V and J genes are TRBV19 and TRBJ2-7; 7 bases agree with TRBD1. Trimming cost V 5 bases and J 5 bases; bases outside gene matches: 3. There are 12 residues in the CDR3. Germline CDR1 LNHDA, CDR2 SQIVND (reference sequence).